This TCR beta chain emerged from a study of identical twins (dated by TCRdb to 2015 to 2016). Looking at the study overall: To test whether fetal clonotypes persist, this study deep-sequenced TCR alpha and beta repertoires from monozygotic twins, from unrelated adults of various ages, and from cord blood. To rule out contamination, replicate twin experiments were performed at different times with different library preparation protocols.

Every donor in the study was a healthy Caucasian. Three pairs of female monozygotic twins, all aged roughly 18 to 29 years, were included in the twin cohort. Using Miltenyi CD45RO+ enrichment and human naive T-cell isolation kits, memory (CD45RO+) and naive T cells were isolated from PBMC. Preparation of the library involved 5' RACE. Reads for this sample came from an Illumina HiSeq 2000. A universal primer binding site was added through template switching, and the final cDNA carried a unique molecular identifier so that TCR cDNA molecules could be counted accurately. Specific primers in the conserved constant-segment region were used to synthesize first-strand cDNA for TCR alpha and beta chains. To control for contamination, every cDNA library carried two barcodes: a SMART-Mk sample barcode plus Illumina barcodes. TruSeq adapter sequences and Illumina sample barcodes were added in two successive PCR steps. TCR alpha and beta cDNA libraries were sequenced on the Illumina HiSeq platform with custom primers. On the study's bioinformatics: MiGEC processed the raw reads to extract unique molecular identifiers, while MiXCR was used to determine the CDR3 positions. Recombination models were inferred per individual with the repgenHMM and IGoR tools using an EM algorithm. The analysis of shared clonotypes was done with the tcR package in R, with sharing normalized by the product of cloneset sizes. To study raw recombination without the effects of thymic and clonal selection, out-of-frame nonproductive sequences were analyzed. TCRdb reprocessing: public reads trimmed at Q25 with fastp, clones called with MiXCR, in-frame beta chains kept. Each entry is one CDR3 protein sequence, shown with its most common DNA and genes. In this record, the V and J calls reflect TCRdb's handling and not the investigators' own analysis. The sample yields around 250,000 distinct CDR3 sequences; approximately 12% were counted once. The ten largest clones represent under 4.5% of the sample.

A few counts support this clonotype. The specificity of this receptor is unknown. Per-nucleotide qualities are absent, and no much larger clonotype sits a single base away. Trimming removed 7 bases from V and 0 bases from J; the gene matches leave 6 bases unexplained. The CDR3 measures 15 amino acids from cysteine to phenylalanine. The CDR3 DNA has 45 bases and is translated from base 1. As encoded in the germline V gene (reference sequence), CDR1 is DFQATT while CDR2 is SNEGSKA. Overall study results and their limits: Excess twin sharing in beta out-of-frame sequences was weaker because fewer shared sequences lowered the signal-to-noise ratio. Out-of-frame TCR alpha sharing in monozygotic twins was systematically underestimated by recombination models, whereas sharing between unrelated individuals was in agreement with the recombination models. Fewer insertions were carried by abundant cord blood beta clonotypes, a similar but weaker trend appeared in young adult naive repertoires, and no such trend appeared in memory repertoires. Because the same donors could not be followed over many years, the conclusions depended on cross-sectional statistical analysis. Compared with coincidental sharing between unrelated individuals, out-of-frame TCR alpha sequences shared between twins had an excess of sequences with low generation probability. Zero-insertion analyses could be partly confounded by invariant T cells such as MAIT and iNKT, though diverse VJ usage argued against such confounding for most clonotypes.

The sample also formed part of further work on yellow fever vaccine responses in identical twins. The second study reports: According to the authors, the vaccine-induced T cell response in identical twins seemed to be partly convergent and partly specific to each individual. The study precisely tracked vaccine-responding T cell clones in identical twins.

This TCR was sampled from a woman between 18 and 29 years old in good health. The chain couples TRBV20-1 to TRBJ2-1, and 10 bases in between align with TRBD2. What was sequenced was memory (CD45RO+) T cells sorted from blood. The cell subset or site tag for this specimen amounts to: CD45RO+ enriched T cells. The bases read TGCAGTGTTTCACTAGCGGGAAGCTCCTACAATGAGCAGTTCTTC. This yields the protein CSVSLAGSSYNEQFF.